These T cell receptor beta chains were read from a single sample in a study of monozygotic twins with inflammatory bowel disease. TCRdb reprocessed the 5' RACE reads, with one entry per CDR3 protein and no DNA. The sample has over 110,000 distinct CDR3 sequences. Sequenced input: blood. The receptors were sampled from a human donor with ulcerative colitis or Crohn's disease, or a healthy co-twin of an affected twin (not recorded which). CDR3s include the opening cysteine and the closing phenylalanine or tryptophan. Each record gives: CDR3 protein, V gene, J gene.

CDR3: CASRRTSGDIDTQYF; V: TRBV6-2/TRBV6-3; J: TRBJ2-3
CDR3: CATSDAPGQRGETQYF; V: TRBV24-1; J: TRBJ2-5
CDR3: CASSLAPVINYGYTF; V: TRBV7-2; J: TRBJ1-2
CDR3: CASSLGQNSNQPQHF; V: TRBV5-1; J: TRBJ1-5
CDR3: CASSSMTGVEQFF; V: TRBV7-9; J: TRBJ2-1
CDR3: CASSRGTANEQFF; V: TRBV3-1; J: TRBJ2-1
CDR3: CASRTGGSNTEAFF; V: TRBV19; J: TRBJ1-1
CDR3: CSARDAGASYNSPLHF; V: TRBV20-1; J: TRBJ1-6
CDR3: CASSLEGAGGVTEAFF; V: TRBV5-1; J: TRBJ1-1
CDR3: CASSSGTGLSSYNSPLHF; V: TRBV5-1; J: TRBJ1-6
CDR3: CSASPPQGRQPQHF; V: TRBV20-1; J: TRBJ1-5
CDR3: CASSLDRVNTEAFF; V: TRBV5-1; J: TRBJ1-1
CDR3: CASSSRDRGGYTF; V: TRBV7-2; J: TRBJ1-2
CDR3: CASSLDGGDGYTF; V: TRBV5-8; J: TRBJ1-2
CDR3: CSARDSYNEQFF; V: TRBV20-1; J: TRBJ2-1
CDR3: CASSLGAAANTEAFF; V: TRBV7-9; J: TRBJ1-1
CDR3: CASSLQTGTQETQYF; V: TRBV5-1; J: TRBJ2-5
CDR3: CASSFVETGELFF; V: TRBV7-7; J: TRBJ2-2
CDR3: CASSFPGWTEAFF; V: TRBV5-4; J: TRBJ1-1
CDR3: CASSFSGGASGEQFF; V: TRBV5-1; J: TRBJ2-1
CDR3: CASSQDIGGTDTQYF; V: TRBV4-1; J: TRBJ2-3
CDR3: CSASEGNTIYF; V: TRBV20-1; J: TRBJ1-3
CDR3: CSATTGVGEKLFF; V: TRBV20-1; J: TRBJ1-4
CDR3: CASSNRQGGYNEQFF; V: TRBV19; J: TRBJ2-1
CDR3: CASSAGIGDSPLHF; V: TRBV2; J: TRBJ1-6
CDR3: CASSPGTGGYEQYF; V: TRBV27; J: TRBJ2-7
CDR3: CASSLGWTSSNQPQHF; V: TRBV5-5; J: TRBJ1-5
CDR3: CASSLDQGQGNEQFF; V: TRBV5-1; J: TRBJ2-1
CDR3: CASSQSTRVQHF; V: TRBV3-1; J: TRBJ2-7
CDR3: CASSTQNRISGNTIYF; V: TRBV19; J: TRBJ1-3
CDR3: CASSPPGAQSYEQYF; V: TRBV18; J: TRBJ2-7
CDR3: CASKETLAYEQYF; V: TRBV5-1; J: TRBJ2-7
CDR3: CASSWDNWDYGYTF; V: TRBV5-1; J: TRBJ1-2
CDR3: CAIRTDRDYNEQFF; V: TRBV10-3; J: TRBJ2-1
CDR3: CATSDPGLAGDNTDTQYF; V: TRBV24-1; J: TRBJ2-3
CDR3: CASSYSPGQGIYNEQFF; V: TRBV6-2/TRBV6-3; J: TRBJ2-1